The 21 T cell receptor beta chains in this list originate from one sample, sequenced in a study of OX40 agonist ivuxolimab in advanced cancers. TCRdb's copy holds only in-frame clones and misses some; the assay was immunoSEQ multiplex PCR. This sample has 95,000 to 100,000 clones, with about 86% found just once. Sequences were derived from CD4+ or CD8+ T cells sorted from blood, sampled in a trial of the OX40 agonist ivuxolimab. The receptor source for this set is an adult with an advanced solid tumor such as melanoma, head and neck, liver or kidney cancer.

The genes are TRBV29-1 and TRBJ2-7, with 7 bases fitting TRBD1. Losses at the gene ends were 7 bases for V and 3 bases for J; bases not matched to a gene: 15. This CDR3 comprises 15 residues. The germline V gene encodes CDR1 SQVTM and CDR2 ANQGSEA. The CDR3 reads CSALGTVRGIYEQYF. The CDR3 nucleotides read TGCAGCGCCTTGGGGACAGTTAGGGGTATCTACGAGCAGTACTTC.

The chain joins TRBV18 to TRBJ2-2; TRBD1 aligns across 7 bases. There are 16 residues in the CDR3. V dropped 3 bases and J dropped 1; count of bases not matched to a gene: 5. Germline CDR1 reads KGHSH; CDR2 reads LQKENI. CDR3 nucleotides: TGTGCCAGCTCACCCTTAGGACAGGAGAACACCGGGGAGCTGTTTTTT. It translates to CASSPLGQENTGELFF.

This chain links TRBV5-1 with TRBJ2-3, with D perhaps TRBD2 (5 bases). In germline, CDR1 is SGHRS, CDR2 YFSETQ. The CDR3 contains 15 residues. V lost 4 bases to trimming and J lost 0 bases, with 12 bases between them. CDR3: CASSTQRTSTDTQYF. Written as DNA, the CDR3 is TGCGCCAGCAGCACCCAGCGGACTAGCACAGATACGCAGTATTTT.

CDR3 nucleotides: TGTGCCTGGAGTGTGGGTAGCGGGGGGGTCAATGAGCAGTTCTTC. Translation gives CAWSVGSGGVNEQFF. The V gene is TRBV30, the J gene TRBJ2-1; TRBD2 matches at 11 bases. Germline values: CDR1 GTSNPN, CDR2 SVGIG (reference sequence). The CDR3 spans 15 residues. V gave up 0 bases and J gave up 6 bases; unmatched junction bases: 4.

This clone came up many times. This sequence joins TRBV7-3 and TRBJ1-5, with D tentatively TRBD1 (5 bases). This CDR3 has 15 amino acids. The V gene's germline CDR1 is SGHTA and CDR2 FQGTGA. The V end lost 1 base, the J end lost 3 bases, and 10 bases lay between the germline ends. CDR3 DNA sequence: TGTGCCAGCAGCTTAAGCAGGGCTCACAATCAGCCCCAGCATTTT. Amino acid sequence: CASSLSRAHNQPQHF.

The rearrangement uses TRBV30 and TRBJ2-5, with no clear D. The CDR3 extends over 11 amino acids. Germline V gene lookup returns CDR1 GTSNPN and CDR2 SVGIG (reference sequence). Trimming took off 6 bases at V and 7 bases at J, with 12 bases between the two ends. CDR3 in amino acids: CACSNRRTQYF. For the CDR3, the DNA is TGTGCCTGCTCCAACCGGAGGACCCAGTACTTC.

This clone has a handful of counts. V gene TRBV7-9 combines with J gene TRBJ2-7; no firm D call. The CDR3 length is 13 residues. The V end was cut by 5 bases, the J end by 2 bases, with 10 bases between. Germline assignment: CDR1 SEHNR and CDR2 FQNEAQ (reference sequence). The DNA for the CDR3 is TGTGCCAGCAGCCCAGGACGGACCTACGAGCAGTACTTC. Amino acids: CASSPGRTYEQYF.

CDR3 DNA: TGCGCCAGCAGTATTCGTCAGGGGACTGGGGCCAACGTCCTGACTTTC. Translating it yields CASSIRQGTGANVLTF. V and J are TRBV5-1 and TRBJ2-6, with D perhaps matching TRBD1 (6 bases). Trimming shortened V by 5 bases and J by 2 bases, and 14 bases separated the two germline ends. Germline CDR1 SGHRS, CDR2 YFSETQ. The CDR3 loop spans 16 amino acids.

The chain is built from TRBV5-1 and TRBJ2-5; TRBD1 agrees at 7 bases. The CDR3 extends over 15 amino acids. V was clipped by 2 bases and J by 2 bases; unmatched bases: 6. Germline lookup yields CDR1 SGHRS and CDR2 YFSETQ. The CDR3 DNA reads as TGCGCCAGCAGCTTTACCCCGGGACAGCAAGAGACCCAGTACTTC. This sequence encodes CASSFTPGQQETQYF.

The chain combines TRBV19 with TRBJ1-5, with TRBD1 matching over 7 bases. The V gene end was trimmed by 5 bases and the J gene end by 0 bases; junction bases not matched to a gene: 19. The germline gives CDR1 LNHDA, CDR2 SQIVND (reference sequence). The CDR3 loop spans 20 amino acids. CDR3 region: CASSLPRGQGGGYSNQPQHF. The CDR3 DNA follows: TGTGCCAGTAGTCTCCCTAGGGGACAAGGGGGCGGCTATAGCAATCAGCCCCAGCATTTT.

The chain couples TRBV19 to TRBJ1-1; no reliable D call. V was shortened by 7 bases and J by 4 bases, with 13 bases between the two germline ends. The germline CDR1 and CDR2 sequences are LNHDA and SQIVND (reference sequence). The CDR3 covers 13 residues. This CDR3 is CASTLAPGTEAFF. For the CDR3, the DNA is TGTGCCAGTACCCTGGCCCCAGGCACTGAAGCTTTCTTT.

The J gene is TRBJ2-2, the V gene TRBV18; a weak D match, TRBD1 (6 bases). V was shortened by 1 base and J by 1 base, with 10 bases between the two germline ends. There are 16 residues in the CDR3. Germline CDR1 KGHSH, CDR2 LQKENI. This CDR3 is CASSPRGGLNTGELFF. DNA for the CDR3: TGTGCCAGCTCACCACGAGGGGGTTTGAACACCGGGGAGCTGTTTTTT.

The J gene is TRBJ2-1, the V gene TRBV11-2, with D perhaps matching TRBD2 (6 bases). CDR3 length: 16 amino acids. Germline CDR1 and CDR2: SGHAT and FQNNGV. Trimming took 3 bases from V and 3 from J, leaving 15 bases between them. CDR3 loop: CASSFGGVGLYNEQFF. CDR3 coding DNA: TGTGCCAGCAGCTTCGGCGGGGTGGGACTCTACAATGAGCAGTTCTTC.

The rearrangement joins TRBV5-3 to TRBJ2-2; D may be TRBD2 (6 bases). TRBV5-3 is designated an ORF whose function remains uncertain. V lost 6 bases and J lost 6, with 18 bases in between. The CDR3 is 15 residues long. The DNA of the CDR3 is TGTGCCAGAATTCGGGAGAGGGGAAAGGCCGGGGAGCTGTTTTTT. This sequence encodes CARIRERGKAGELFF.

V and J are TRBV29-1 and TRBJ2-1; D is perhaps TRBD1 (6 bases). In germline, CDR1 is SQVTM, CDR2 ANQGSEA. Deletions cut 7 bases from V and 3 bases from J, with 10 bases between. There are 12 residues in the CDR3. As DNA, the CDR3 is TGCAGCGCTCCAGGGGTCTACAATGAGCAGTTCTTC. It is translated as CSAPGVYNEQFF.

This clone is a singleton in its sample. The chain joins TRBV7-2 to TRBJ1-2; D gene uncertain. With 3 bases removed from V and 4 bases from J, the gap between germline ends came to 9 bases. This CDR3 is built from 13 residues. Germline V lookup: CDR1 SGHTA, CDR2 FQGNSA. The CDR3 here is CASSLGNRYGYTF. The CDR3 nucleotides read TGTGCCAGCAGCTTGGGCAACCGCTATGGCTACACCTTC.

J is TRBJ2-1 and V is TRBV7-2, with D possibly being TRBD2 (7 bases). CDR1 and CDR2 from the germline V gene are SGHTA and FQGNSA. Trimming took off 1 base at V and 10 bases at J, with 14 bases between the two ends. The CDR3 has 14 residues. The CDR3 reads CASSLGGGAEEQFF. The CDR3 coding sequence is TGTGCCAGCAGCTTAGGTGGGGGGGCGGAAGAGCAGTTCTTC.

V usage is TRBV18 and J usage is TRBJ1-1; perhaps TRBD1 as D (6 bases). The germline CDR1 and CDR2 sequences are KGHSH and LQKENI. V dropped 3 bases and J dropped 1 base, with 15 bases sitting between them. The CDR3 runs to 16 residues. The CDR3 region has the DNA TGTGCCAGCTCACCTCAGCACTCGGGACAGAACACTGAAGCTTTCTTT. It codes for CASSPQHSGQNTEAFF.

A few counts support this clone. The chain is built from TRBV4-3 and TRBJ2-2; D is unresolved. The CDR3 sequence is 14 residues long. CDR1 is LGHNA and CDR2 is YSLEER in the germline V gene. V was trimmed by 3 bases and J by 2 bases, leaving 7 bases between them. In nucleotides, the CDR3 is TGCGCCAGCAGCCAGGGGTTCAACACCGGGGAGCTGTTTTTT. Translating it yields CASSQGFNTGELFF.

This chain joins TRBV5-8 and TRBJ1-1, with D maybe TRBD1 (5 bases). Germline loops: CDR1 SGHTS, CDR2 YDEGEE. The ends were cut back, 3 bases at V and 11 bases at J, with 17 bases in the middle. CDR3 size: 13 residues. CDR3 amino acids: CASSWRAGREAFF. CDR3 coding DNA: TGTGCCAGCAGCTGGAGGGCGGGACGTGAGGCTTTCTTT.

This clone has a handful of counts. The V and J genes are TRBV5-8 and TRBJ1-2; D is uncertain. Germline V gene sequence: CDR1 SGHTS, CDR2 YDEGEE. V was pared by 3 bases and J by 8 bases, with 14 bases between. The length of the CDR3 is 13 residues. Written as DNA, the CDR3 is TGTGCCAGCAGCTACGGGAGGACGGGAGGCTACACCTTC. This codes for CASSYGRTGGYTF.